Sequencing of this T cell receptor beta chain was carried out in a study of blood T cells in healthy people across ages. Regarding the study as a whole: When set beside aged donors, long-lived donors presented more naive CD4+ cells and higher diversity. The study lacked donor CMV status, which possibly confounded expanded clonotype changes.

Donors each provided 8 to 10 milliliters of peripheral blood. The authors ran a second PCR of about 7 to 11 cycles using a sample-barcoded 5' primer and a J-beta primer mix. Using its own MiXCR run on the 5' RACE reads, TCRdb lists one record per CDR3 protein. The sample lists about 650,000 distinct CDR3 sequences, 32% seen once, with 15% in the top ten. The V segment lost 4 bases and the J segment 0 bases; nucleotides outside the gene matches: 14. CDR1 and CDR2 (germline): MNHEY, SVGAGI. CDR3 length: 18 amino acids. In its sample, this clonotype was seen many times. The antigen remains undetermined. The TCR was taken from a woman over 75 in good health. Input material: blood. The chain joins TRBV6-5 to TRBJ2-7; TRBD1 matches at 8 bases. CDR3 sequence reads: CASSSDRVAQKSSYEQYF. CDR3 sequence (DNA): TGTGCCAGCAGTTCGGACAGGGTTGCCCAAAAGAGCTCCTACGAGCAGTACTTC.